This record covers a single TCR beta chain. This clone was detected once. Its antigen has not been determined. Nothing much larger sits one base from this clone, and base qualities are not available. This entry comes from a study of cytomegalovirus exposure and HLA in healthy donors (dated by TCRdb to 2017 to 2019). For the wider study: An earlier analysis of some 600 of the donors reported 276 Gb of sequence data and 90 million to 120 million unique TCR beta sequences obtained from around 170 million T cells. An early release that covered roughly 600 HLA-typed donors contained about 300 gigabases of sequencing data and about 84 million unique TCR sequences. Of the roughly 410 genotyped donors, 81% were placed in the genetic ancestry cluster associated with self-reported Caucasian donors. The aim of the study was to test whether cataloging public T cell receptors could identify signatures of past pathogen exposure. Using immunosequencing, the study profiled T cell repertoires from some 670 subjects and related those repertoires to cytomegalovirus serostatus. Besides the first cohort of approximately 670 subjects, a separate validation cohort made up of 120 different subjects was used. The study combined high-throughput TCR immunosequencing, statistical association of individual TCRs with disease status, and machine learning to predict cytomegalovirus infection status. A later analysis re-examined previously published TCR beta repertoires from hundreds of donors and added high-resolution HLA genotyping to investigate patterns of TCR occurrence. Rather than using new phenotypic data, the later analysis identified candidate immune exposures from TCR beta sequences and from how often those sequences occurred across donors. In an earlier analysis of a few hundred of the donors, high-throughput TCR beta sequencing was used to judge whether each TCR beta V gene segment behaved as functional or pseudogenic. Donor age, sex, ethnicity and CMV serostatus were compiled together with the repertoire data. In a later genetic analysis, genome-wide SNP genotypes for about 55% of the 666 donors were used, and that subset was treated as a discovery cohort. All discovery cohort repertoires had been generated using a single sequencing platform. HLA typing covered class I and class II loci at four-digit resolution. The number of donors typed differed by locus, with about 629-630 for A, B, C, DRB1 and DQB1, around 500 for DQA1, nearly 610 for DPA1, and some 440 for DPB1. Roughly 5 DR-DQ haplotypes were handled as single units for association and clustering, since linkage in the cohort was strong. Across some 400 genotyped donors of the cohort, an average of 235,054 unique TCR beta nucleotide sequences per donor were sequenced, and 15% to 20% of those sequences were non-productive.

The cohort consisted of 600 to 700 healthy bone marrow donors. All cohort members were sampled while nominally healthy, although unrecorded immune exposures were likely present. The donor was CMV seronegative and was included in the group of a few hundred seronegative cohort members. Each donor provided a peripheral blood sample, and peripheral blood mononuclear cells were used for TCR beta sequencing. Genomic DNA was extracted from the blood cell samples with the Qiagen DNeasy Blood Extraction Kit. Broader findings and caveats from the paper: A further reported finding was that TCR beta sequences accurately predicted the HLA-A and HLA-B alleles for most subjects in the first cohort. Assigning TCR associations to individual alleles was difficult when HLA alleles, especially DR and DQ, strongly co-occurred. Broadly in line with IMGT annotations, most TCR beta V segments showed up in productive rearrangements about 90% or about 30% of the time in an earlier analysis of around 600 of the donors. A later analysis associated about 17,000 TCR beta sequences with specific HLA alleles at a false discovery rate of 0.05. According to a later analysis, parvovirus B19, influenza, CMV and Epstein-Barr virus appeared linked to several top co-occurrence clusters. A few of the identified cytomegalovirus-associated TCR beta chains were confirmed in vitro to be specific for cytomegalovirus antigens. The study listed 170 or so TCR beta chains as associated with cytomegalovirus. Only TCR beta chains were sequenced in this cohort, and the absence of alpha or paired-chain data limited detectable features. Compared with equally common non-associated chains, HLA-associated TCR beta chains in a later analysis were more clonally expanded and had lower generation probabilities. According to the authors, the approach could potentially be generalized to other disease states and immunological phenotypes. Because HLA typing was unavailable for some donors at each locus, only the typed subset was used in association tests. V-gene and J-gene trimming of TCR beta chains was associated with a missense DCLRE1C variant in a later genetic analysis, and the association was replicated in an independent cohort. The classifier was reported to diagnose cytomegalovirus status with high specificity and sensitivity in both the original cohort and the validation cohort. Most TCR sequences were seen in very few donors, while some public TCRs were found in many individuals. Linkage disequilibrium might explain the correlated functional status among segregating V segments, but an unknown experimental factor could not be ruled out. According to a later analysis, most CMV-associated TCR beta chains appeared to be HLA-restricted, and the HLA associations seemed to be driven largely by CMV exposure. The presence/absence analyses assumed that sequencing depth was roughly uniform across donors, and that assumption may not be true. Because counts were too low, more than 15 rarely observed V segments, including chromosome 9 orphons, were left out of the earlier analysis of 500 to 750 of the donors. Some IMGT-functional V segments, including TRBV6-2 and TRBV6-3, could not be distinguished by the 87-base-pair reads and were therefore excluded. The only immune exposure information available for the cohort was CMV serostatus. A group of highly shared sequence variants was considered likely to be a technical artifact of the sequencing pipeline. According to a later genetic analysis, donors in an Asian-associated ancestry cluster had fewer N-insertions in productive TCRs than the approximately 700-donor mean. According to a later analysis, TCR association rates differed among HLA loci, with DRB1 alleles showing the most associated TCRs and HLA-C alleles showing the fewest.

The junction shows trimming of 8 bases on V and 4 bases on J, plus 8 bases between the germline ends. CDR1 and CDR2 were assigned from the germline V gene (reference sequence) as SEHNR and FQNEAQ. Taken from cysteine to phenylalanine, the CDR3 has 12 residues. Left in the record is the CDR3 DNA by itself, 36 bases read in frame from the first base. Library generation was performed with the immunoSEQ multiplex PCR assay. A mixture of 60 forward primers for TCR Vbeta segments and 13 reverse primers for TCR Jbeta segments was used in the multiplex PCR. The CDR3 region of rearranged TCR beta genes was amplified from genomic DNA by a multiplex PCR assay. The amplified TCR beta libraries were sequenced on the Illumina HiSeq System as 87-base-pair reads. Regarding the original processing steps: A later analysis tallied 75 million to 95 million unique TCR beta chains across the 666 repertoires, and around 9.9 million of those chains were shared by two or more donors. Raw reads were error-corrected and collapsed into unique sequences with a nearest-neighbor algorithm that merged closely related sequences to remove PCR and sequencing errors. V, D and J gene segments were assigned by aligning CDR3 sequences to IMGT reference sequences. For a sequence to be retained, a match of at least six nucleotides was required to both a V gene segment and a J gene segment. Rearrangements were classified as productive when the CDR3 lacked stop codons and remained in frame with V and J, and all other rearrangements were classified as non-productive. CDR3 was defined according to IMGT convention as the region running from the second conserved V-encoded cysteine to the conserved J-encoded phenylalanine. The earlier analysis of fewer than 750 of the donors excluded sequences that lacked an unambiguous match to a single V gene segment. In an earlier analysis of some 590 of the donors, a V segment was called functional when productive rearrangements were above 56.7%, and segregating when the standard deviation between donors exceeded 5%. To diagnose cytomegalovirus status from the catalog of TCR beta chain sequences, a statistical classification framework was built. In a later analysis, V and J genes were assigned by comparing TCR nucleotide sequences against IMGT/GENE-DB human TR gene sequences. The TCRdist pipeline was used in a later analysis to assign CDR3 sequences and most-parsimonious VDJ recombination scenarios. In a later analysis, every TCR beta chain was defined by the combination of its CDR3 amino acid sequence and its V-gene family, and reads without a unique V-gene family were dropped. A later analysis removed 500 to 650 highly shared, low-generation-probability nucleotide sequences to deal with suspected cross-contamination and a sequencing artifact. A later analysis calculated a clonal expansion index for each public chain from normalized within-repertoire ranks of inferred template counts. A later analysis computed generation probabilities with a VDJ recombination model fitted to out-of-frame rearrangements, and checked the results against IGoR. In a later analysis, hypergeometric tests were used to score TCR-TCR, TCR-HLA and TCR-CMV co-occurrence, with a repertoire-size bias correction applied to TCR pairs. False discovery rates were estimated in a later analysis by permuting HLA or CMV assignments 20 times. In a later analysis, co-occurring TCRs were grouped using DBSCAN, with TCRdist sequence similarity added in when clustering inside HLA-allele-positive subsets. Co-occurrence clustering excluded repertoires with fewer than 30,000 or more than 120,000 public chains, plus five with anomalous nucleotide sharing. TCRdb took this table from immuneACCESS and kept in-frame rearrangements with V and J called. Such tables lack part of the clones; where checked against another copy, unresolved V genes explain under half of the gap, and the rest is unexplained. The V and J calls and clone size come from that table; D and trimming were worked out from the DNA. The sample contains under 100,000 clones, about 77% of them found a single time. The top ten clonotypes cover around 3.4% of the sample.

The material sequenced was PBMCs. The receptor was isolated from a man aged 50 to 60 in good health and CMV-seronegative. Recombination linked TRBV7-9 to TRBJ2-2; the D gene is unclear. Here the CDR3 is given as CASPFRTGELFF. The DNA is as follows: TGTGCCAGCCCCTTTCGCACCGGGGAGCTGTTTTTT.